This T cell receptor beta chain was sequenced during a study of post-analysis software for immune sequencing data. The wider study: Recorded disease courses covered relapsing-remitting, secondary progressive and progressive-relapsing multiple sclerosis. Some patients had no subtype annotation. Study-level points and caveats: The normalized Chao1 diversity of multiple sclerosis patients was significantly lower than that of controls. Patients showed TRBV5-6, TRBV5-1 and TRBV20-1 among a few TRBV segments more frequent than in controls.

For this clonotype: Its matching antigen is unknown.

Incorporated into the TCR beta cDNA libraries were unique molecular identifiers, which served to reduce PCR and sequencing biases. MiXCR, run by TCRdb on the PCR reads, gives a single entry per CDR3 protein. This sample has some 890,000 distinct CDR3 sequences, with roughly 50% found just once. Germline V gene sequence: CDR1 SGHRS, CDR2 YFSETQ. This CDR3 contains 16 residues. V was trimmed by 4 bases and J by 2 bases, leaving 16 bases between them. The chain employs TRBV5-1 and TRBJ2-1; D tentatively fits TRBD1 or TRBD2 (5 bases each). This TCR derives from a girl between 10 and 17 years old with multiple sclerosis. Sequenced input: blood. The CDR3 nucleotides read TGCGCCAGCAGCCCAGACTCGCCGGGGCCCTACAATGAGCAGTTCTTC. This translates into CASSPDSPGPYNEQFF. Supplemented by reference TRBV5-1 and TRBJ2-1, the full variable domain reads KAGVTQTPRYLIKTRGQQVTLSCSPISGHRSVSWYQQTPGQGLQFLFEYFSETQRNKGNFPGRFSGRQFSNSRSEMNVSTLELGDSALYLCASSPDSPGPYNEQFFGPGTRLTVL.